The 2 T cell receptor beta chains below come from one sample, sequenced in a study of CD8+CD57+ T cells in acquired aplastic anemia. TCR beta VDJ and CDR3 profiling used genomic DNA as template. TCRdb re-analysed the reads in MiXCR, keeping a single row per CDR3 protein. The data contain hundreds of thousands of distinct CDR3 sequences, approximately 57% of them singletons. Specimen: sorted CD4+, CD8+, or CD8+CD57+ T cells (not recorded which) from PBMCs. The receptor set was obtained from a human donor with severe aplastic anemia or a healthy control (not recorded which).

This clonotype was observed a handful of times. The V and J genes are TRBV12-3 or TRBV12-4 and TRBJ1-1; D uncertain. The CDR3 is made up of 13 amino acids. V lost 5 bases and J 5 bases, leaving 12 bases between the germline ends. The DNA of the CDR3 is TGTGCCAGCAGTCCACTCCAAAGGACTGAAGCTTTCTTT. Its translation is CASSPLQRTEAFF.

A few counts support this clonotype. The chain has TRBV24-1 and TRBJ2-6, with D perhaps TRBD1 (6 bases). Trimming took 7 bases from V and 4 from J, leaving 16 bases between them. The V gene's germline CDR1 is KGHDR and CDR2 SFDVKD. The CDR3 has 16 residues. The chain's CDR3 is CATSTTGSLGANVLTF. The DNA of the CDR3 is TGTGCCACCAGCACCACAGGGAGCCTCGGGGCCAACGTCCTGACTTTC.